Listed here are 27 T cell receptor beta chains from one sample, sequenced in a study of cytomegalovirus exposure and HLA in healthy donors (dated by TCRdb to about 2017). Libraries were prepared through the immunoSEQ multiplex PCR assay. For the multiplex PCR, a mixture combining 60 forward primers for TCR Vbeta segments and 13 reverse primers for TCR Jbeta segments was used. In TCRdb, the immuneACCESS table is reduced to in-frame sequences with V and J assigned. These tables do not hold every clone; where another copy was compared, an unresolved V gene accounts for under half, and the others remain unexplained. This sample gives 130,000 or so clones in total; more than 80% of them show up just once. Around 2% of the sample comes from the top ten. The sample taken for sequencing was PBMCs. The receptors come from a man aged 35-49 years in good health and CMV-seronegative.

V gene TRBV7-2 combines with J gene TRBJ2-1; D is unresolved. Germline CDR1 and CDR2: SGHTA and FQGNSA. V lost 0 bases, J lost 4 bases, and 10 bases lay in between. This CDR3 comprises 15 residues. The CDR3: CASSLARSYYNEQFF. The DNA of the CDR3 is TGTGCCAGCAGCTTAGCGAGGTCCTATTACAATGAGCAGTTCTTC.

This clone has only one observation. V and J are TRBV6-6 and TRBJ1-1, with D tentatively TRBD1 (6 bases). Germline V gives CDR1 MNHNY, CDR2 SVGAGI (reference sequence). V was cut by 0 bases and J by 6 bases, with 17 bases left in between. This CDR3 has 16 amino acids. The CDR3 coding sequence is TGTGCCAGCAGTTACTCGAACAGGGCTCAATTGGCTGAAGCTTTCTTT. Translated, it gives CASSYSNRAQLAEAFF.

J is TRBJ1-4 and V is TRBV7-8; 7 bases are a match to TRBD1. This CDR3 has 16 amino acids. The J segment lost 6 bases and the V segment lost 3 bases, leaving 10 bases of the junction unmatched. Germline-derived CDR1 and CDR2 are SGHVS and FQNEAQ. This CDR3 reads CASSFTNRGLYEKLFF. The CDR3 DNA sequence: TGTGCCAGCAGCTTTACGAACAGGGGTTTATATGAAAAACTGTTTTTT.

The chain recombines TRBV21-1 with TRBJ1-4; the table's TRBD1 call for D was not verified on the DNA. TRBV21-1 has pseudogene status. There are 16 residues in the CDR3. CDR3 DNA: TGTGCCAGCAGCAAGGCAGGGAAGGCAACTAATGAAAAACTGTTTTTT. Translated: CASSKAGKATNEKLFF.

The genes are TRBV6-1 and TRBJ1-6, with no clear D. Trimming pared 3 bases from V and 0 bases from J, leaving 15 bases between. Germline CDR1 MNHNS, CDR2 SASEGT. This CDR3 region has 18 residues. This CDR3 is CASSDQAGLSSYNSPLHF. In nucleotides, the CDR3 is TGTGCCAGCAGTGATCAGGCCGGACTTAGCTCCTATAATTCACCCCTCCACTTT.

The chain employs TRBV14 and TRBJ2-2, with 9 bases aligning to TRBD1. V dropped 4 bases and J dropped 6; count of bases not matched to a gene: 12. Germline V gene data show CDR1 as SGHDN and CDR2 as FVKESK. The CDR3 length is 17 residues. The CDR3 nucleotides are TGTGCCAGCAGCCCGCTCGGGACCGACAGGGGGGCCGGGGAGCTGTTTTTT. It encodes CASSPLGTDRGAGELFF. The whole variable domain, remainder taken from reference TRBV14 and TRBJ2-2, is EAGVTQFPSHSVIEKGQTVTLRCDPISGHDNLYWYRRVMGKEIKFLLHFVKESKQDESGMPNNRFLAERTGGTYSTLKVQPAELEDSGVYFCASSPLGTDRGAGELFFGEGSRLTVL.

V usage is TRBV23-1 and J usage is TRBJ1-1; D is ambiguous. TRBV23-1 is noted as an ORF with a role that remains uncertain. Trimming left V 4 bases short and J 5 bases short, with 2 bases between. CDR3 length: 10 amino acids. The CDR3 nucleotides are TGCGCCAGCAGTCTAACTGAAGCTTTCTTT. Translated: CASSLTEAFF.

The chain uses TRBV18 and TRBJ2-1; the match to TRBD2 covers 10 bases. Germline V lookup: CDR1 KGHSH, CDR2 LQKENI. Trimming at V came to 2 bases and at J to 6 bases, leaving 7 bases not matched to a gene. The CDR3 runs 16 residues. CDR3 region: CASSPISSGSGNEQFF. CDR3 DNA: TGTGCCAGCTCACCAATATCTAGCGGGAGTGGCAATGAGCAGTTCTTC.

The J gene is TRBJ1-5, the V gene TRBV7-2; the D is unclear. This CDR3 spans 13 amino acids. The V gene's germline CDR1 is SGHTA and CDR2 FQGNSA. Trimming took 5 bases from V and 12 from J, leaving 17 bases between them. The CDR3: CASSPEVIGGQHF. The DNA of the CDR3 is TGTGCCAGCAGCCCTGAAGTCATCGGCGGCCAGCATTTT.

The CDR3 here is CASSVVTNTGELFF. The CDR3, as DNA: TGTGCCAGCAGCGTAGTCACGAACACCGGGGAGCTGTTTTTT. V gene TRBV9 combines with J gene TRBJ2-2; D unclear. The CDR3 runs to 14 residues. Germline V gives CDR1 SGDLS, CDR2 YYNGEE. Trimming took off 0 bases at V and 0 bases at J, with 3 bases between the two ends. The whole variable domain, remainder taken from reference TRBV9 and TRBJ2-2, is DSGVTQTPKHLITATGQRVTLRCSPRSGDLSVYWYQQSLDQGLQFLIQYYNGEERAKGNILERFSAQQFPDLHSELNLSSLELGDSALYFCASSVVTNTGELFFGEGSRLTVL.

The chain recombines TRBV28 with TRBJ2-7; D is unclear. V lost 7 bases to trimming and J lost 4 bases, with 8 bases between them. CDR1 is MDHEN and CDR2 is SYDVKM in the germline V gene. CDR3 length equals 11 residues. As DNA, the CDR3 is TGTGCCAGCACCGATAGTTACGAGCAGTACTTC. The encoded protein is CASTDSYEQYF.

The V and J genes are TRBV5-4 and TRBJ2-5; D unresolved. The V end was cut by 2 bases, the J end by 4 bases, with 9 bases between. The CDR3 spans 13 residues. CDR1 is SGHNT, CDR2 YYREEE, per germline (reference sequence). The CDR3 bases are TGTGCCAGCAGCTTAAATACGGGAGAGACCCAGTACTTC. Translated: CASSLNTGETQYF. Together with reference TRBV5-4 and TRBJ2-5, the CDR3 gives the full variable domain: ETGVTQSPTHLIKTRGQQVTLRCSSQSGHNTVSWYQQALGQGPQFIFQYYREEENGRGNFPPRFSGLQFPNYSSELNVNALELDDSALYLCASSLNTGETQYFGPGTRLLVL.

The chain uses TRBV2 and TRBJ2-3; perhaps TRBD2 as D (5 bases). This CDR3 is built from 15 residues. Germline lookup yields CDR1 SNHLY and CDR2 FYNNEI. Trimming left V 6 bases short and J 1 base short, with 14 bases between. CDR3 residues: CASSSTSLRTDTQYF. In DNA form, the CDR3 reads TGTGCCAGCAGCTCTACTAGTTTACGCACAGATACGCAGTATTTT.

This clone appeared a single time. The germline gene is not matched at one end of the junction; a read error may be the cause. This rearrangement joins TRBV7-7 to TRBJ2-1; D is ambiguous. This CDR3 contains 13 residues. CDR1 is SSHAT, CDR2 FNYEAQ, per germline (reference sequence). CDR3 loop: CASSLSRVDEQFF. DNA of the CDR3: TGTGCTAGCAGCTTGTCTAGAGTAGATGAGCAGTTCTTC.

This chain links TRBV28 with TRBJ1-5; TRBD1 aligns across 9 bases. CDR1 and CDR2 (germline): MDHEN, SYDVKM. This CDR3 contains 15 residues. V gave up 5 bases and J gave up 6 bases; unmatched junction bases: 8. CDR3 bases: TGTGCCAGCAGTCCCCCAACAGGGGGCGGTCAGCCCCAGCATTTT. It codes for CASSPPTGGGQPQHF.

The chain uses TRBV5-1 and TRBJ1-1; D is unclear. The CDR3 is made up of 15 amino acids. Germline CDR1 and CDR2: SGHRS and YFSETQ. Deletions cut 0 bases from V and 0 bases from J, with 9 bases between. The CDR3 protein is CASSLGAGMNTEAFF. DNA of the CDR3: TGCGCCAGCAGCTTGGGTGCGGGAATGAACACTGAAGCTTTCTTT.

This clone was seen only once. The chain couples TRBV6-5 to TRBJ2-2; TRBD1 matches 8 bases. The V and J ends lost 5 bases and 5 bases, in that order; junction bases with no gene match: 1. The CDR3 length is 13 residues. In germline, CDR1 is MNHEY, CDR2 SVGAGI. CDR3 sequence reads: CASSNRGTGELFF. Here the CDR3 DNA reads TGTGCCAGCAGTAACAGGGGGACCGGGGAGCTGTTTTTT.

CDR3 amino acids: CASSPTNTGELFF. CDR3 nucleotide sequence: TGTGCCAGCAGCCCCACGAACACCGGGGAGCTGTTTTTT. V usage is TRBV7-9 and J usage is TRBJ2-2; D not resolved. The CDR3 is 13 amino acids. Germline-derived CDR1 and CDR2 are SEHNR and FQNEAQ (reference sequence). V dropped 5 bases and J dropped 0 bases, with 4 bases sitting between them.

This rearrangement joins TRBV6-5 to TRBJ2-7; TRBD2 agrees at 8 bases. CDR1 MNHEY and CDR2 SVGAGI come from the germline V gene. The CDR3 has 14 amino acids. Losses at the gene ends were 3 bases for V and 6 bases for J; bases not matched to a gene: 7. The CDR3 nucleotides are TGTGCCAGCAGTTATGGAGCGGGAGTGGTCGAGCAGTACTTC. It translates to CASSYGAGVVEQYF.

The V and J genes are TRBV4-3 and TRBJ2-7; D may be TRBD1 (7 bases). V gave up 4 bases and J gave up 3 bases, with 16 bases separating them. CDR1 is LGHNA and CDR2 is YSLEER in the germline V gene. CDR3 length equals 15 residues. The CDR3 nucleotides read TGCGCCAGCAGCCGAACATCAGGGGGAGGCTACGAGCAGTACTTC. Amino acid sequence: CASSRTSGGGYEQYF.

The J gene is TRBJ2-7, the V gene TRBV6-6; TRBD1 matches at 10 bases. The ends lost 2 bases at V and 2 bases at J; junction bases unmatched: 0. The CDR3 sequence is 14 residues long. Looked up from germline, CDR1 is MNHNY and CDR2 is SVGAGI (reference sequence). The CDR3: CASSYGTGAYEQYF. The CDR3 nucleotides read TGTGCCAGCAGTTACGGGACAGGGGCCTACGAGCAGTACTTC.

The count of this clone is one. The chain employs TRBV6-1 and TRBJ2-7; 7 bases are shared with TRBD2. Per the germline V gene, CDR1 is MNHNS and CDR2 is SASEGT. After removal of 1 base from V and 2 bases from J, the junction contained 5 bases not matched to a gene. This CDR3 region has 15 residues. The CDR3, as DNA: TGTGCCAGCAGTGAAGGTTGGGGGGGTCCCTACGAGCAGTACTTC. This encodes CASSEGWGGPYEQYF.

This clone was counted a single time. The chain carries TRBV10-1 and TRBJ2-3; D unclear. This CDR3 is built from 15 residues. Trimming shortened V by 0 bases and J by 0 bases, and 7 bases separated the two germline ends. CDR1 is WNHNN and CDR2 is SYGVQD in the germline V gene (reference sequence). The DNA of the CDR3 is TGCGCCAGCAGTGAGTCGCCCCAGAGCACAGATACGCAGTATTTT. This sequence encodes CASSESPQSTDTQYF.

The chain employs TRBV4-2 and TRBJ2-5; the D gene is possibly TRBD2 (5 bases). Near its end, the DNA agrees better with TRBJ2-7, so the J call may be wrong. The CDR3 covers 15 residues. The germline gives CDR1 LGHNA, CDR2 YNFKEQ. The CDR3 is CASSQEAGSSYEQYF. CDR3 nucleotides: TGTGCCAGCAGCCAAGAGGCGGGCAGCTCCTACGAGCAGTACTTC.

This clone appeared a few times. The chain employs TRBV5-6 and TRBJ1-1; 7 nucleotides align to TRBD1. J lost 3 bases, V lost 4 bases, and 9 bases had no gene match. The germline CDR1 and CDR2 sequences are SGHDT and YYEEEE. The CDR3 has 15 residues. CDR3 DNA: TGTGCCAGCAGCGCCGACAGGGTGAGGCACACTGAAGCTTTCTTT. Protein sequence: CASSADRVRHTEAFF.

The J gene is TRBJ1-5, the V gene TRBV21-1; the table calls TRBD1, which could not be checked here. TRBV21-1 is shown as a pseudogene. This CDR3 has 16 amino acids. CDR3 DNA sequence: TGTGCCAGCAGCAATCGAACAGGGTGGACGGATCAGCCCCAGCATTTT. It encodes CASSNRTGWTDQPQHF.

As concerns this clone: At one of its ends the junction is not consistent with the germline gene, which may arise from a read error. This rearrangement joins TRBV5-4 to TRBJ2-4, with 7 bases identical to TRBD2. The CDR3 consists of 13 residues. Germline V gene lookup returns CDR1 SGHNT and CDR2 YYREEE (reference sequence). CDR3 sequence (DNA): TGTGCCAGCAGCTTCGGGGGGTTCAACAGTCAGTACTTC. Its translation is CASSFGGFNSQYF. The entire variable domain, with the rest obtained from reference TRBV5-4 and TRBJ2-4, is as follows: ETGVTQSPTHLIKTRGQQVTLRCSSQSGHNTVSWYQQALGQGPQFIFQYYREEENGRGNFPPRFSGLQFPNYSSELNVNALELDDSALYLCASSFGGFNSQYFGAGTRLSVL.